This T cell receptor beta chain was identified in a study of blood T cell repertoires in COVID-19 (TCRdb year 2020). Context from the whole study: Samples covering the acute and convalescent phases of COVID-19 were provided by collaborators in the United States, Italy and Spain. The prospective study material was composed of cDNA or gDNA derived from T cells, B-cell-depleted T cells, or PBMCs. The dataset comprised deeply sampled blood TCRbeta repertoires from subjects exposed to, actively infected with, or recovered from COVID-19. The repertoires were released in a freely available public database meant as a resource for research on the immune response to SARS-CoV-2. Samples came from the ongoing ImmuneRACE study (first 160 participants) plus 1,254 subjects from 6 global collaborators. The sample metadata nearly always contained a de-identified subject ID, COVID-19 status, age in years and sex. Where available, HLA class I and class II types were obtained from metadata supplied by the sample provider rather than from assay-based typing. The full study reports these points: How much clinical and demographic metadata was included differed by source and by participant, and the metadata was provided uncurated.

Whole blood was collected in K2EDTA tubes by collaborating institutions according to the institutions' own protocols. For TCRbeta analysis, collaborator samples were shipped as frozen whole blood, as isolated PBMCs, or as DNA extracted from either sample type. TCRbeta CDR3 regions were amplified from genomic DNA by means of the immunoSEQ Assay, a bias-controlled multiplex PCR. The study's own analysis went as follows. Nucleated cell counts per sample were estimated from amplification of reference gene primers within the assay. To quantify the absolute abundance of each unique TCRbeta CDR3 rearrangement, sequence reads were collapsed and filtered. For each sample, productive Simpson clonality was calculated as the square root of Simpson's diversity index over productive rearrangements. Entries here come from immuneACCESS through TCRdb and include only in-frame sequences with V and J called. Some clones fail to appear in such tables; in the studies checked, an unresolved V gene covers under half of the shortfall, and the cause of the remainder is unknown. V and J calls and clone size are copied from that table; D and trimming were computed from the DNA. The sample table shows about 400,000 clones, and around 92% are seen once. More than 1% of the sample goes to the ten largest clones.

The CDR3 measures 15 amino acids from cysteine to phenylalanine. Just the 45-base CDR3 DNA is kept, in frame starting at base 1. From the germline V gene, CDR1 is SGHTA and CDR2 is FQGNSA. V trim: 2 bases; J trim: 0 bases; unmatched bases: 2. This clone was seen a handful of times. Its antigen remains unidentified. No much larger clone exists at a distance of one base, and base qualities are not known. The sequence came from a man aged 35 to 55 with acute or convalescent COVID-19. The rearrangement joined TRBV7-2 to TRBJ2-3, and TRBD2 aligns with 7 junction nucleotides. Sequenced material: peripheral blood. The DNA sequence follows: TGTGCCAGCAGCTTACAAGCGGGGAGCACAGATACGCAGTATTTT. This translates into CASSLQAGSTDTQYF.